This note documents a single T cell receptor (beta chain) sequence. Antigen unknown. The sample comes from a study of cytomegalovirus exposure and HLA in healthy donors. Study results and caveats: The authors confirmed in vitro that a few CMV-associated chains were specific for CMV antigens.

TCRdb keeps only in-frame clones here, not all; method: immunoSEQ multiplex PCR. The sample records 250,000 to 400,000 clones, approximately 86% being singletons. V lost 5 bases to trimming and J lost 6 bases; unmatched junction nucleotides: 9. The CDR3 spans 16 residues. Per the germline V gene, CDR1 is SGHVS and CDR2 is FNYEAQ. Sequencing was carried out using PBMCs. The clonotype originates from a woman in her twenties or thirties in good health and CMV-seropositive. This chain connects TRBV7-6 to TRBJ1-5; 11 nucleotides agree with TRBD1. In DNA, the CDR3 is TGTGCCAGCAGCCCGGGGACAGGGGGATTCGGTCAGCCCCAGCATTTT. Protein product: CASSPGTGGFGQPQHF.